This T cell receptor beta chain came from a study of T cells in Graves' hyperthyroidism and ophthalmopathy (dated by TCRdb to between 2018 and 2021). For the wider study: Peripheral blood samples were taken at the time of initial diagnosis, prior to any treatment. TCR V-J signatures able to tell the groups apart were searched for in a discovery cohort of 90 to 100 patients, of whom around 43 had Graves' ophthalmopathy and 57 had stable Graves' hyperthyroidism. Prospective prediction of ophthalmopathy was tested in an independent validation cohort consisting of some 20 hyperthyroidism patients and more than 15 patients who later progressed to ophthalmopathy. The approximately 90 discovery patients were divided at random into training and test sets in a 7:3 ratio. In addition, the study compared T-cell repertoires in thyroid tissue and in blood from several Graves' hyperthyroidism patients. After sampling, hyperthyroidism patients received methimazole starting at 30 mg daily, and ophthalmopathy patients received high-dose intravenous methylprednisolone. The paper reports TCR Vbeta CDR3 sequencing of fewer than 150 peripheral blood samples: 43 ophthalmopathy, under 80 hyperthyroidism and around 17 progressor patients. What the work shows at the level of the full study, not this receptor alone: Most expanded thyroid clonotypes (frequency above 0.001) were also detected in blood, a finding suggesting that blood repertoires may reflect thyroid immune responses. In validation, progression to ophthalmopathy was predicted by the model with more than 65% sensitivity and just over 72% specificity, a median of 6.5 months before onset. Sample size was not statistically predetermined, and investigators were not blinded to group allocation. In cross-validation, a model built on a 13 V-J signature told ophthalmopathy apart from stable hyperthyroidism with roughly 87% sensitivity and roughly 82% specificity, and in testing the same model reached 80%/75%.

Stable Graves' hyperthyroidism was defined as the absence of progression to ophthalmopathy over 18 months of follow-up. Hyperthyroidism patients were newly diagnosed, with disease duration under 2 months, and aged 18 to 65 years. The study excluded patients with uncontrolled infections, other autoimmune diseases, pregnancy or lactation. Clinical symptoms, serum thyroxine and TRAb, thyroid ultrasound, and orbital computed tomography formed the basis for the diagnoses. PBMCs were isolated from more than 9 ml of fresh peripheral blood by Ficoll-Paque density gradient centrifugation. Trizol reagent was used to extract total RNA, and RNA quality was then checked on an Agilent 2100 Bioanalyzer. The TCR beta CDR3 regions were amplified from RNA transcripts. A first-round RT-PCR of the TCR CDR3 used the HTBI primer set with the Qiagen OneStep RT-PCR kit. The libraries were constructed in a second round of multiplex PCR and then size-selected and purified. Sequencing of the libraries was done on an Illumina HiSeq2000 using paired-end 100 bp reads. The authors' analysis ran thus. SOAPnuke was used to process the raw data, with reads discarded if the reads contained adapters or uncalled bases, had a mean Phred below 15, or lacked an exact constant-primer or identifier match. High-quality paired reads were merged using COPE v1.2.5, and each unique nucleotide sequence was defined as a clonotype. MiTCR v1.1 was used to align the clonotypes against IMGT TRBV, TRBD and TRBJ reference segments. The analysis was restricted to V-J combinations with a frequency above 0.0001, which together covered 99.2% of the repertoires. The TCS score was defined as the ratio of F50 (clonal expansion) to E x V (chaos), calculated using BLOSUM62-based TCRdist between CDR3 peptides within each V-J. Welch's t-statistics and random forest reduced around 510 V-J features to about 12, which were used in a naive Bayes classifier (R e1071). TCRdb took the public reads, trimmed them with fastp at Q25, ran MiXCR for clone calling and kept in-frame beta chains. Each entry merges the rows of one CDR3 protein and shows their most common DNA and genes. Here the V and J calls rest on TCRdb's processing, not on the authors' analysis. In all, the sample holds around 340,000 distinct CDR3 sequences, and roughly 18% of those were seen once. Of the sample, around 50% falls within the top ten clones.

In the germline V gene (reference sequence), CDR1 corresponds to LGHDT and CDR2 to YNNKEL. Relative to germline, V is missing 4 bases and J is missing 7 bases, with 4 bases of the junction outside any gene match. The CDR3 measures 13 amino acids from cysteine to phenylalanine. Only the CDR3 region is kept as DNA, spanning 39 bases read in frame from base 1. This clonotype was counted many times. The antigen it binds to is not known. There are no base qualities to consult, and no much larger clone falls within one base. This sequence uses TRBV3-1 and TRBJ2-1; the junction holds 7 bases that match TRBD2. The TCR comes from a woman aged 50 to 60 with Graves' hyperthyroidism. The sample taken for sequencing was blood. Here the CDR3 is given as CASSPDGRNEQFF. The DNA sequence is TGTGCCAGCAGCCCGGACGGGAGGAATGAGCAGTTCTTC.